This T cell receptor (beta chain) was found in a study of cytomegalovirus exposure and HLA in healthy donors. Study-wide results and limits: Accurate HLA-A and HLA-B prediction from TCR beta sequences was reported for most subjects. Investigators reported fewer than 200 TCR beta chains as tied to cytomegalovirus.

PCR used 60 Vbeta primers and 13 Jbeta primers. Sequenced by immunoSEQ multiplex PCR; TCRdb stores in-frame clones only, minus some. The specimen's table records fewer than 85,000 clones. Remarks on this clone: The antigen remains undetermined.

The CDR3 contains 14 residues. V was clipped by 5 bases and J by 1 base, with 8 bases between them. Germline V gene lookup returns CDR1 LNHDA and CDR2 SQIVND (reference sequence). The source is a man aged 50 to 60 in good health and CMV-seropositive. The gene calls are TRBV19 and TRBJ1-4; D may be TRBD1 (6 bases). Sequenced: PBMCs. CDR3 coding DNA: TGTGCCAGTAGTTCCAGGGGAACTAATGAAAAACTGTTTTTT. Translated, it gives CASSSRGTNEKLFF.